This TCR beta chain was sequenced for a study of blood T cell repertoires in COVID-19. The CDR3 covers 15 residues. V lost 0 bases and J 5 bases, leaving 14 bases between the germline ends. CDR1 is SGHKS, CDR2 YYEKEE, per germline (reference sequence). Libraries were prepared by immunoSEQ multiplex PCR; TCRdb keeps only in-frame clonotypes and omits some of them. The table shows approximately 360,000 clones, with roughly 90% occurring only once. This TCR was sampled from a middle-aged man with acute or convalescent COVID-19. Sequenced material: peripheral blood. The chain couples TRBV5-5 to TRBJ1-1; D is unresolved. The CDR3 DNA follows: TGTGCCAGCAGCTTGGCTCGGAATGGAGAAACTGAAGCTTTCTTT. As protein: CASSLARNGETEAFF.